Detailed here is one T cell receptor (beta chain). The source of the sample is a study of blood T cells in healthy people across ages. The CDR3 totals 15 residues. Germline V gene data show CDR1 as MDHEN and CDR2 as SYDVKM. V dropped 8 bases and J dropped 3 bases, with 17 bases sitting between them. A J-beta primer mix and a sample-barcoded 5' primer were used in a second PCR of roughly 6 to 11 cycles. TCRdb itself ran the 5' RACE reads through MiXCR, one entry per CDR3 protein. The table lists over 750,000 distinct CDR3 sequences, 25% of them singletons. The same specimen was also included in a second study, on T cells of mothers and their children.

V and J are TRBV28 and TRBJ2-1; D is perhaps TRBD1 (5 bases). Sample: blood. The TCR originated in a boy younger than 18 in good health. In DNA form, the CDR3 reads TGTGCCAGCTCCACGATAGGGGAAGACTACAATGAGCAGTTCTTC. Translation: CASSTIGEDYNEQFF.